Listed below are T cell receptor beta chains from one sample, sequenced in a study of T-cell memory formation after mild COVID-19. TCRdb fed the 5' RACE reads into MiXCR, producing one record per CDR3 protein. This table holds fewer than 350,000 distinct CDR3 sequences, under 20% found once. The source material was PBMCs or a T cell subset sorted from them (not recorded which). The receptors derive from a man aged 18 to 30 who had mild COVID-19 (a few samples of this study predate the infection). Cell type and time point are not known. Both conserved end residues are part of each CDR3. D genes are given only for firm matches. A row's size may be missing; if present it is once, few, many or a size class.

v_call,d_call,j_call,clone_size,cdr3_aa,cdr3_nt
TRBV6-6,TRBD1,TRBJ2-1,few,CASSGTGAYNEQFF,TGTGCCAGCAGCGGGACAGGGGCTTACAATGAGCAGTTCTTC
TRBV10-3,TRBD2,TRBJ2-3,few,CAISESAGGGTDTQYF,TGTGCCATCAGTGAGTCGGCGGGGGGCGGGACAGATACGCAGTATTTT
TRBV7-9,NA,TRBJ2-5,NA,CASSQYGGGGRQETQYF,TGTGCCAGCAGCCAATACGGCGGCGGGGGCCGCCAAGAGACCCAGTACTTC
TRBV11-2,TRBD1,TRBJ2-4,few,CASSLTGVNIQYF,TGTGCCAGCAGCTTGACAGGGGTGAACATTCAGTACTTC
TRBV4-1,NA,TRBJ1-6,many,CASSQDRGAHNSPLHF,TGCGCCAGCAGCCAAGATCGGGGGGCTCATAATTCACCCCTCCACTTT
TRBV7-9,TRBD1,TRBJ1-2,NA,CASSLVTGSYGYTF,TGTGCCAGCAGCTTAGTGACAGGGTCCTATGGCTACACCTTC
TRBV3-1,TRBD1,TRBJ1-1,NA,CASSRQTGLNTEAFF,TGTGCCAGCAGCCGCCAGACAGGGCTGAACACTGAAGCTTTCTTT
TRBV7-2,NA,TRBJ2-2,many,CASSPKGPENTGELFF,TGTGCCAGCAGCCCTAAAGGGCCAGAGAACACCGGGGAGCTGTTTTTT
TRBV12-3/TRBV12-4,NA,TRBJ2-5,few,CASSFGSWETQYF,TGTGCCAGCAGTTTCGGGTCGTGGGAGACCCAGTACTTC
TRBV4-1,TRBD2,TRBJ2-3,many,CASSQQTSGVGDTQYF,TGCGCCAGCAGCCAACAGACTAGCGGGGTCGGAGATACGCAGTATTTT
TRBV6-2/TRBV6-3,TRBD1,TRBJ2-2,NA,CASSYPGQGVSTGELFF,TGTGCCAGCAGTTACCCGGGACAGGGGGTCAGCACCGGGGAGCTGTTTTTT
TRBV20-1,NA,TRBJ2-3,NA,CSARDRAVGTDTQYF,TGCAGTGCTAGAGATAGGGCGGTGGGAACAGATACGCAGTATTTT
TRBV20-1,NA,TRBJ1-3,NA,CSASDAGRFNTIYF,TGCAGTGCTAGTGACGCAGGGCGTTTTAACACCATATATTTT
TRBV5-5,NA,TRBJ2-2,few,CASSFGTPVTGELFF,TGTGCCAGCAGCTTCGGGACACCGGTCACCGGGGAGCTGTTTTTT
TRBV6-4,TRBD1,TRBJ2-1,NA,CASSDQGVNNEQFF,TGTGCCAGCAGTGATCAGGGGGTGAACAATGAGCAGTTCTTC
TRBV24-1,NA,TRBJ2-1,few,CATSDLARRGNEQFF,TGTGCCACCAGTGATTTGGCTAGAAGGGGCAATGAGCAGTTCTTC
TRBV5-1,TRBD1,TRBJ1-1,few,CASSSTPGQPNTEAFF,TGCGCCAGCAGCTCAACCCCGGGACAGCCAAACACTGAAGCTTTCTTT
TRBV14,NA,TRBJ1-2,NA,CASSQDADYTGYTF,TGTGCCAGCAGCCAAGACGCCGATTACACGGGCTACACCTTC
TRBV11-2,NA,TRBJ2-3,NA,CASSLAYTQYF,TGTGCCAGCAGCTTGGCCTATACGCAGTATTTT
TRBV15,NA,TRBJ1-3,NA,CATSRDLSGNTIYF,TGTGCCACCAGCAGAGATCTCTCTGGAAACACCATATATTTT
TRBV6-2/TRBV6-3,NA,TRBJ1-5,few,CASSYSRGQPQHF,TGTGCCAGCAGTTACTCGAGGGGTCAGCCCCAGCATTTT
TRBV3-1,NA,TRBJ1-4,NA,CASSQRSGRMNEKLFF,TGTGCCAGCAGCCAAAGGTCGGGCAGGATGAATGAAAAACTGTTTTTT
TRBV29-1,NA,TRBJ2-3,NA,CSTTGTQVTDTQYF,TGCAGTACTACCGGGACTCAGGTGACAGATACGCAGTATTTT
TRBV10-3,NA,TRBJ2-7,NA,CAISESTRVMPHEQYF,TGTGCCATCAGTGAGTCGACCAGGGTAATGCCCCACGAGCAGTACTTC
TRBV7-6,TRBD1,TRBJ2-7,few,CASSFSRTGGSSYEQYF,TGTGCCAGCAGCTTTTCCCGGACAGGGGGGAGCTCCTACGAGCAGTACTTC
TRBV27,TRBD1,TRBJ1-2,NA,CASRGTGRGYTF,TGTGCCAGCAGGGGGACAGGGCGAGGCTACACCTTC
TRBV6-2/TRBV6-3,NA,TRBJ1-1,NA,CASSYSTRISEAFF,TGTGCCAGCAGTTACTCGACCAGGATCTCTGAAGCTTTCTTT
TRBV6-5,NA,TRBJ1-5,NA,CASKHTEGDQPQHF,TGTGCCAGCAAGCACACCGAGGGGGATCAGCCCCAGCATTTT
TRBV5-1,TRBD2,TRBJ2-3,NA,CASSLSGGPNTQYF,TGCGCCAGCAGCCTTAGCGGGGGGCCGAATACGCAGTATTTT
TRBV9,NA,TRBJ2-3,NA,CASSPARGVGDTQYF,TGTGCCAGCAGCCCCGCGAGGGGGGTAGGGGATACGCAGTATTTT
TRBV7-2,NA,TRBJ2-1,NA,CASSLTPRHEQFF,TGTGCCAGCAGCCTGACTCCTAGGCATGAGCAGTTCTTC
TRBV4-3,TRBD1,TRBJ2-6,NA,CASSQGQSDRSFSGANVLTF,TGCGCCAGCAGCCAAGGTCAATCGGACAGGTCCTTCTCTGGGGCCAACGTCCTGACTTTC
TRBV12-3/TRBV12-4,TRBD1,TRBJ2-5,few,CASSYGQGVQETQYF,TGTGCCAGCAGTTATGGACAGGGTGTCCAAGAGACCCAGTACTTC
TRBV19,NA,TRBJ1-1,NA,CASSIGGRDTEAFF,TGTGCCAGTAGTATAGGGGGTAGAGACACTGAAGCTTTCTTT
TRBV24-1,NA,TRBJ2-3,NA,CATSEAISTDTQYF,TGTGCCACCAGTGAGGCGATTTCAACAGATACGCAGTATTTT
TRBV19,NA,TRBJ1-1,NA,CASSRRTLNTEAFF,TGTGCCAGTAGCCGCCGGACCCTGAACACTGAAGCTTTCTTT
TRBV7-3,NA,TRBJ2-3,NA,CASSSQGSDTQYF,TGTGCCAGCAGCTCACAGGGATCGGATACGCAGTATTTT
TRBV6-5,NA,TRBJ1-1,NA,CASSRKYLGDTEAFF,TGTGCCAGCAGTCGCAAATACCTGGGGGACACTGAAGCTTTCTTT
TRBV5-1,NA,TRBJ2-7,NA,CASRDTSYEQYF,TGCGCCAGCCGGGACACCAGCTACGAGCAGTACTTC
TRBV7-8,NA,TRBJ2-2,few,CASSLVPGQGGELFF,TGTGCCAGCAGCTTAGTTCCAGGGCAGGGCGGGGAGCTGTTTTTT
TRBV23-1,NA,TRBJ1-2,once,CASSRPVGYGYTF,TGCGCCAGCAGTCGACCAGTTGGCTATGGCTACACCTTC
TRBV20-1,NA,TRBJ2-3,NA,CSARLPPKLAVLDTQYF,TGCAGTGCCCGGCTACCCCCTAAGTTAGCGGTCCTCGATACGCAGTATTTT
TRBV7-9,TRBD1,TRBJ2-7,NA,CASSPVLRGKYEQYF,TGTGCCAGCAGCCCGGTCCTCAGGGGGAAATACGAGCAGTACTTC
TRBV6-5,TRBD2,TRBJ2-2,few,CASKLPGLAGNTGELFF,TGTGCCAGCAAATTGCCGGGACTAGCGGGGAACACCGGGGAGCTGTTTTTT
TRBV4-1,NA,TRBJ2-5,NA,CASSQVIGQQETQYF,TGCGCCAGCAGCCAGGTGATTGGGCAACAAGAGACCCAGTACTTC
TRBV12-3/TRBV12-4,TRBD1,TRBJ1-5,NA,CASSFRQGDGQPQHF,TGTGCCAGCAGTTTCAGACAGGGGGACGGTCAGCCCCAGCATTTT
TRBV12-3/TRBV12-4,TRBD2,TRBJ2-1,few,CASTPGGVNEQFF,TGTGCCAGCACCCCCGGGGGGGTTAATGAGCAGTTCTTC
TRBV6-2/TRBV6-3,NA,TRBJ1-2,NA,CASTDGVRTVGPGYTF,TGTGCCAGCACCGACGGGGTGAGGACAGTGGGGCCGGGCTACACCTTC